This TCR beta chain was sequenced during a study of early T cells in non-severe SARS-CoV-2 infection. The V gene lost 4 bases and the J gene lost 7 bases, with 15 bases spanning the gap. Per germline, CDR1 SGHRS and CDR2 YFSETQ. The CDR3 sequence is 14 residues long. This clonotype was counted at least ten times. Its antigen is currently unknown. Molecules of cDNA were individually given unique molecular identifiers that were attached to them. TCRdb used MiXCR to reprocess the 5' RACE reads, holding one entry per CDR3 protein. The sample contains about 26,000 distinct CDR3 sequences, 3.5% to 4.5% of which appear only once. Study-level results: Private and CD4 specificities were missed by VDJdb matching, which favored anti-spike CD8 responses.

The material sequenced was whole blood. The sequence came from an adult who was a healthcare worker with PCR-confirmed SARS-CoV-2 infection or an uninfected control (not recorded which). The gene calls are TRBV5-1 and TRBJ2-1, with a tentative D call TRBD2 (5 bases). CDR3 DNA sequence: TGCGCCAGCAGCCCCTCAACTAGTCGTAATGAGCAGTTCTTC. It is translated as CASSPSTSRNEQFF.